Following are 23 T cell receptor beta chains from one sample sequenced in a study of blood T cell repertoires in COVID-19. Clones were read by immunoSEQ multiplex PCR, and TCRdb kept only the in-frame ones, dropping some. Among more than 70,000 clones, more than 75% were seen once, and the ten largest hold 4.5% to 5.5%. The sequencing input was peripheral blood. These receptors originate from a man aged 50 to 60 with active or convalescent COVID-19.

V and J are TRBV6-1 and TRBJ2-3; 9 positions agree with TRBD2. Unmatched junction bases numbered 13, after V lost 4 bases and J lost 8 bases. Germline CDR1 reads MNHNS; CDR2 reads SASEGT. This CDR3 is built from 16 residues. The CDR3 nucleotides are TGTGCCAGCAGTGCGGGACTAGCAGGGGGAGGTGGTACGCAGTATTTT. This sequence encodes CASSAGLAGGGGTQYF.

The CDR3 loop reads CASSLSLSKGPYEQYV. The CDR3 region has the DNA TGTGCCAGCAGCCTGTCCCTCTCGAAGGGGCCATACGAGCAGTACGTC. This chain connects TRBV28 to TRBJ2-7; tentatively, D is TRBD1 (5 bases). Trimming cost V 6 bases and J 4 bases, with 22 bases left between them. The CDR3 has 16 amino acids. CDR1 MDHEN and CDR2 SYDVKM come from the germline V gene.

The chain combines TRBV30 with TRBJ2-1, with D possibly being TRBD2 (6 bases). Deletions cut 5 bases from V and 7 bases from J, with 9 bases between. The germline gives CDR1 GTSNPN, CDR2 SVGIG (reference sequence). This CDR3 has 11 residues. The CDR3 loop reads CAWVGGNEQFF. CDR3 DNA: TGTGCCTGGGTGGGAGGAAATGAGCAGTTCTTC. Complete variable domain (other parts from reference TRBV30 and TRBJ2-1): SQTIHQWPATLVQPVGSPLSLECTVEGTSNPNLYWYRQAAGRGLQLLFYSVGIGQISSEVPQNLSASRPQDRQFILSSKKLLLSDSGFYLCAWVGGNEQFFGPGTRLTVL.

Only a few counts were recorded for this clone. The rearrangement links TRBV2 to TRBJ1-2, with TRBD1 as a possible D gene (5 bases). V lost 0 bases to trimming and J lost 8 bases, with 10 bases between them. CDR3 length: 13 residues. Germline CDR1 SNHLY, CDR2 FYNNEI. This CDR3 reads CASSEAAGLGYTF. The CDR3 DNA reads TGTGCCAGCAGTGAAGCGGCAGGGCTCGGCTACACCTTC.

The chain combines TRBV7-9 with TRBJ1-6; D remains unclear. The CDR3 contains 16 residues. The germline gives CDR1 SEHNR, CDR2 FQNEAQ (reference sequence). Deletions cut 5 bases from V and 0 bases from J, with 11 bases between. The CDR3 nucleotides are TGTGCCAGCAGCCCATTTTTGAGCTCCTATAATTCACCCCTCCACTTT. Protein: CASSPFLSSYNSPLHF.

The gene calls are TRBV9 and TRBJ2-3; 10 nucleotides match TRBD2. Losses at the gene ends were 2 bases for V and 2 bases for J; bases not matched to a gene: 8. The length of the CDR3 is 17 residues. Germline CDR1 and CDR2: SGDLS and YYNGEE. The DNA of the CDR3 is TGTGCCAGCAGCGTCCACTCTAGCGGGGGAACCACAGATACGCAGTATTTT. Its protein product is CASSVHSSGGTTDTQYF.

The rearrangement uses TRBV27 and TRBJ2-2; D is perhaps TRBD1 (6 bases). CDR1 and CDR2 (germline): MNHEY, SMNVEV (reference sequence). V was shortened by 1 base and J by 6 bases, with 15 bases between the two germline ends. The length of the CDR3 is 16 residues. CDR3 bases: TGTGCCAGCAGTTTATATGGGGGCACTTATCCCGGGGAGCTGTTTTTT. Its translation: CASSLYGGTYPGELFF.

CDR3 loop: CAWREGGGVTEAFF. Written as DNA, the CDR3 is TGTGCCTGGAGGGAAGGGGGGGGAGTAACTGAAGCTTTCTTT. The rearrangement links TRBV30 to TRBJ1-1, with a tentative D call TRBD1 (6 bases). The germline CDR1 and CDR2 sequences are GTSNPN and SVGIG (reference sequence). The V end was cut by 3 bases, the J end by 5 bases, with 16 bases between. The CDR3 runs 14 residues.

The chain links TRBV4-1 to TRBJ1-1; 8 bases match TRBD1. CDR1 is MGHRA, CDR2 YSYEKL, per germline. After removal of 4 bases from V and 2 bases from J, the junction contained 6 bases not matched to a gene. The CDR3 runs 15 residues. This CDR3 reads CASSRLGQGNTEAFF. DNA for the CDR3: TGCGCCAGCAGCCGCCTCGGACAGGGAAACACTGAAGCTTTCTTT.

This clone appeared a single time. The J gene is TRBJ1-6, the V gene TRBV6-5; D call uncertain. Germline-derived CDR1 and CDR2 are MNHEY and SVGAGI. V lost 6 bases and J 8 bases, leaving 11 bases between the germline ends. The CDR3 runs 13 residues. CDR3 protein: CASREDLYSPLHF. The CDR3 region has the DNA TGTGCCAGCAGGGAGGACTTATATTCACCCCTCCACTTT.

This sequence joins TRBV2 and TRBJ2-7; 8 nucleotides line up with TRBD2. CDR3 length: 16 amino acids. The germline V gene has CDR1 SNHLY and CDR2 FYNNEI. Trimming took 2 bases from V and 1 from J; bases not matched to a gene: 7. This CDR3 is CASSERLAGPSYEQYF. CDR3 nucleotides: TGTGCCAGCAGTGAACGGCTAGCGGGCCCTTCCTACGAGCAGTACTTC.

V and J are TRBV19 and TRBJ2-2, with D perhaps matching TRBD2 (6 bases). Germline CDR1 LNHDA, CDR2 SQIVND (reference sequence). The CDR3 consists of 15 residues. The V and J ends lost 1 base and 4 bases respectively, with 10 bases between them. Here the CDR3 reads CASSIAGEVTGELFF. In DNA form, the CDR3 reads TGTGCCAGTAGTATAGCGGGGGAGGTCACCGGGGAGCTGTTTTTT.

J is TRBJ1-4 and V is TRBV4-1; D is perhaps TRBD1 (5 bases). Germline V gene lookup returns CDR1 MGHRA and CDR2 YSYEKL. CDR3 length: 15 amino acids. Trimming shortened V by 7 bases and J by 0 bases, and 12 bases separated the two germline ends. This chain's CDR3 is CASNSRAATNEKLFF. As DNA, the CDR3 is TGCGCCAGCAATTCCAGGGCCGCAACTAATGAAAAACTGTTTTTT.

This clone was seen a few times. The V call is TRBV7-8, the J call TRBJ2-5; D may be TRBD1 (6 bases). Germline CDR1 SGHVS, CDR2 FQNEAQ. CDR3 length: 14 amino acids. V was clipped by 3 bases and J by 0 bases, with 8 bases between them. This CDR3 is CASSFRQDQETQYF. CDR3 DNA: TGTGCCAGCAGCTTCAGACAGGACCAAGAGACCCAGTACTTC.

This clone was detected only a few times. V and J are TRBV24-1 and TRBJ1-5, with D possibly TRBD1 on 5 matching bases. Per germline, CDR1 KGHDR and CDR2 SFDVKD. Trimming cost V 7 bases and J 2 bases, with 14 bases left between them. The CDR3 consists of 15 residues. The CDR3 nucleotides read TGTGCCACCAGCTTGGGTTGGGGGGGCAATCAGCCCCAGCATTTT. Amino acids: CATSLGWGGNQPQHF.

The rearrangement links TRBV27 to TRBJ1-5, with D uncertain. Germline-derived CDR1 and CDR2 are MNHEY and SMNVEV (reference sequence). The CDR3 runs 15 residues. V gave up 3 bases and J gave up 4 bases, with 13 bases separating them. The CDR3 sequence is CASSLGGMTNQPQHF. For the CDR3, the DNA is TGTGCCAGCAGTTTGGGCGGGATGACTAATCAGCCCCAGCATTTT.

The CDR3, as DNA: TGCAGCGTTGAATTACAGGGGCCCCCCTACGAGCAGTACTTC. This gives the protein CSVELQGPPYEQYF. The rearrangement links TRBV29-1 to TRBJ2-7; TRBD1 matches 7 bases. Germline V gene lookup returns CDR1 SQVTM and CDR2 ANQGSEA. V dropped 2 bases and J dropped 2; count of bases not matched to a gene: 6. CDR3 length: 14 amino acids.

Written as DNA, the CDR3 is TGTGCCAGTAGTCCCGCCAGACAGGGGGGGGAGACCCAGTACTTC. This codes for CASSPARQGGETQYF. This chain connects TRBV19 to TRBJ2-5; 9 bases align to TRBD1. V dropped 5 bases and J dropped 5; count of bases not matched to a gene: 9. Looked up from germline, CDR1 is LNHDA and CDR2 is SQIVND (reference sequence). There are 15 residues in the CDR3. Variable domain in full (rest from reference TRBV19 and TRBJ2-5): DGGITQSPKYLFRKEGQNVTLSCEQNLNHDAMYWYRQDPGQGLRLIYYSQIVNDFQKGDIAEGYSVSREKKESFPLTVTSAQKNPTAFYLCASSPARQGGETQYFGPGTRLLVL.

The chain combines TRBV5-5 with TRBJ1-2, with D tentatively TRBD1 (6 bases). Germline V gene lookup returns CDR1 SGHKS and CDR2 YYEKEE (reference sequence). The CDR3 loop spans 16 amino acids. The germline V and J ends were trimmed by 3 bases and 4 bases, with 19 bases remaining between them. This CDR3 is CASSSDSGRGAYGYTF. The CDR3 coding sequence is TGTGCCAGCAGCTCGGACAGTGGGAGGGGAGCCTATGGCTACACCTTC.

The rearrangement uses TRBV4-3 and TRBJ2-3; TRBD2 matches 11 bases. The junction had 12 bases not matched to a gene; V was cut back by 0 bases and J by 1 base. The length of the CDR3 is 20 residues. Germline lookup yields CDR1 LGHNA and CDR2 YSLEER. CDR3 coding DNA: TGCGCCAGCAGCCAAGATTCCCTCAATAGCGGGGGGGTAGGCACAGATACGCAGTATTTT. Protein: CASSQDSLNSGGVGTDTQYF.

This chain connects TRBV30 to TRBJ1-5, with D hard to call. Trimming shortened V by 3 bases and J by 0 bases, and 6 bases separated the two germline ends. This CDR3 is 13 amino acids long. The germline gives CDR1 GTSNPN, CDR2 SVGIG (reference sequence). CDR3 region: CAWSSSSNQPQHF. The CDR3 coding sequence is TGTGCCTGGAGCTCCAGTAGCAATCAGCCCCAGCATTTT.

The chain employs TRBV5-1 and TRBJ1-1; no firm D call. Germline V gene sequence: CDR1 SGHRS, CDR2 YFSETQ. The CDR3 extends over 12 amino acids. V was pared by 2 bases and J by 1 base, with 3 bases between. The CDR3 is CASSLQNTEAFF. In nucleotides, the CDR3 is TGCGCCAGCAGCTTACAGAACACTGAAGCTTTCTTT.

This chain connects TRBV7-2 to TRBJ2-7; TRBD2 matches 8 bases. Germline CDR1 SGHTA, CDR2 FQGNSA. V was pared by 4 bases and J by 3 bases, with 5 bases of the junction left unmatched. The CDR3 is made up of 14 amino acids. As DNA, the CDR3 is TGTGCCAGCAGCTGCCCGGGGGGGGTCTACGAGCAGTACGTC. Amino acids: CASSCPGGVYEQYV.